This TCR beta chain was sequenced in a study of blood T cell repertoires in COVID-19. About the research overall: From the United States, Italy and Spain came samples of acute and convalescent COVID-19. PBMCs, B-cell-depleted T cells, or T cells provided the cDNA or gDNA that made up the material.

Germline CDR1 SGDLS, CDR2 YYNGEE. This CDR3 contains 16 residues. V was cut by 3 bases and J by 2 bases, with 12 bases left in between. Authors' methods: Reference gene primer amplification gave nucleated cell count estimates. TCRdb's table, derived via immunoSEQ multiplex PCR, lists solely in-frame clones and lacks some. That table supplies the V and J calls and clone size; D and trimming were determined from the DNA. The repertoire consists of under 250,000 clones, with around 83% occurring once and the leading ten covering 2.9%. This receptor was taken from a man between 45 and 60 years old who had recovered from COVID-19. Sequencing used peripheral blood. The chain uses TRBV9 and TRBJ1-6; D gene ambiguous. CDR3 DNA: TGTGCCAGCAGCGCAACCGGTATACCCTATAATTCACCCCTCCACTTT. This translates into CASSATGIPYNSPLHF.